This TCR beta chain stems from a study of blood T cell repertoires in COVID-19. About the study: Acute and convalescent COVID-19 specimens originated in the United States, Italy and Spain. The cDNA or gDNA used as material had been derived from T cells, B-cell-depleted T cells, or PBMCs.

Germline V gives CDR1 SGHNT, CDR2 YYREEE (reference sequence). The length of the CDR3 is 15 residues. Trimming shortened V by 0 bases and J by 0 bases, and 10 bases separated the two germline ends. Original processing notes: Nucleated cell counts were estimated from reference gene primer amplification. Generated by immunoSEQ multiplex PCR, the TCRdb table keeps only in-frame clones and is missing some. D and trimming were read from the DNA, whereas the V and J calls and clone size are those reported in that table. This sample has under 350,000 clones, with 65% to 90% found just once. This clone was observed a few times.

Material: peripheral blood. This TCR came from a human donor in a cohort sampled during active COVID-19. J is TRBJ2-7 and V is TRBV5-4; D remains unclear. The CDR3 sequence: CASSLGPSSSYEQYF. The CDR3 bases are TGTGCCAGCAGCTTGGGACCGTCTAGCTCCTACGAGCAGTACTTC.